This is a list of T cell receptor beta chains from one sample in a study of cytomegalovirus exposure and HLA in healthy donors. Here immunoSEQ multiplex PCR was the method, and the copy in TCRdb shows in-frame clones only, minus some. This table has around 200,000 clones, 70% appearing once. The sample was PBMCs. The receptors derive from a man aged 40-55 years in good health and CMV-seropositive. Both conserved end residues are part of each CDR3. Each record gives: clone size, J gene, D gene, V gene, CDR3 DNA, CDR3 protein. A D gene is named only where the DNA matches it firmly. The size of a clone is reported for some rows only, either as once, few or many, or as a class for expanded clones.

.	TRBJ2-7	TRBD1	TRBV5-1	TGCGCCAGCAGGAGGGACAGGAGCTCCTACGAGCAGTACTTC	CASRRDRSSYEQYF
few	TRBJ2-7	TRBD1	TRBV7-2	TGTGCCAGCAGCCCCACAGGGGGCTTTGGGAGGGAGCAGTACTTC	CASSPTGGFGREQYF
once	TRBJ2-3	TRBD2	TRBV11-2	TGTGCCAGCAGCCGAACCCCTTCTAGCGGGGGGCAGGGCACAGATACGCAGTATTTT	CASSRTPSSGGQGTDTQYF
once	TRBJ2-7	.	TRBV19	TGTGCCAGTAGTATACTCGGGGGCTACGAGCAGTACTTC	CASSILGGYEQYF
.	TRBJ1-2	.	TRBV7-8	TGTGCCAGCAGCTTAGCAGACACTTCTAACTATGGCTACACCTTC	CASSLADTSNYGYTF
.	TRBJ1-2	TRBD1	TRBV6-1	TGTGCCAGCACTCCCCGGGGACAGGGGCGTGGCTACACCTTC	CASTPRGQGRGYTF
.	TRBJ1-5	TRBD1	TRBV18	TGTGCCAGCTCACCCGCAGGGGGTCAGCCCCAGCATTTT	CASSPAGGQPQHF
few	TRBJ1-1	.	TRBV4-1	TGCGCCAGCACCTCTAACACAGACAACACTGAAGCTTTCTTT	CASTSNTDNTEAFF
.	TRBJ1-5	TRBD1	TRBV18	TGTGCCAGCTCCCTGGGACAGCCCTCTGGCAATCAGCCCCAGCATTTT	CASSLGQPSGNQPQHF
few	TRBJ2-3	TRBD1	TRBV27	TGTGCCAGCAGTAAGGACAGGGACCTCACAGATACGCAGTATTTT	CASSKDRDLTDTQYF
.	TRBJ2-7	TRBD1	TRBV6-6	TGTGCCAGCAGTTACGGGACAGGGAACGAGCAGTACTTC	CASSYGTGNEQYF
.	TRBJ2-2	TRBD1	TRBV5-6	TGTGCCAGCAGCCCCGGGACAGACTCGAACACCGGGGAGCTGTTTTTT	CASSPGTDSNTGELFF
.	TRBJ2-1	.	TRBV27	TGTGCCAGCAGTCCTGACTCCAATGAGCAGTTCTTC	CASSPDSNEQFF
.	TRBJ2-7	TRBD2	TRBV4-1	TGCGCCAGCAGCCAATTAGCGGGGGGCCCCTACGAGCAGTACTTC	CASSQLAGGPYEQYF
.	TRBJ2-3	TRBD1	TRBV2	TGTGCCAGCAGGAAGACTCCTGACAGGGGTCCAGATACGCAGTATTTT	CASRKTPDRGPDTQYF
.	TRBJ1-1	.	TRBV19	TGTGCCAGTAGGAAGGGACGGGAGACTGAAGCTTTCTTT	CASRKGRETEAFF
.	TRBJ2-7	.	TRBV11-2	TGTGCCAGCAGCCTCCGGAGCTCCTACGAGCAGTACTTC	CASSLRSSYEQYF
few	TRBJ1-2	.	TRBV4-2	TGTGCCAGCAGCCCGTTGGAGGGGGGGGATGGCTACACCTTC	CASSPLEGGDGYTF
.	TRBJ2-3	.	TRBV4-3	TGCGCCAGCAGCCAAGATGGGCTAGCGTGGGATACGCAGTATTTT	CASSQDGLAWDTQYF
once	TRBJ2-7	TRBD2	TRBV5-3	TGTGCCAGAAGCTTCATTCAGGCCGTGGGAGGGGTTAAGGGGTACGAGCAGTACTTC	CARSFIQAVGGVKGYEQYF
.	TRBJ2-7	.	TRBV4-2	TGTGCCAGCAGCCACCAGGGTGGCGAGCAGTACTTC	CASSHQGGEQYF
.	TRBJ2-7	TRBD1	TRBV6-5	TGTGCCAGCAGCTTCGGACAGGGCCCCAACGAGCAGTACTTC	CASSFGQGPNEQYF
.	TRBJ1-1	.	TRBV6-1	TGTGCCAGCAGTGAAGCCAGGAGGGTTTTGGCTTTCTTT	CASSEARRVLAFF
.	TRBJ1-3	TRBD1	TRBV10-3	TGTGCCATCAGTGACCGGACAGGGGCGATTCCCTCTGGAAACACCATATATTTT	CAISDRTGAIPSGNTIYF
.	TRBJ2-6	TRBD1	TRBV5-4	TGTGCCAGCAGCACCAGGACAGGGGCAAGCTCTGGGGCCAACGTCCTGACTTTC	CASSTRTGASSGANVLTF
.	TRBJ2-3	TRBD2	TRBV25-1	TGTGCCAGCAGTGAACTGGGGGGGGATACGCAGTATTTT	CASSELGGDTQYF